This T cell receptor (beta chain) was identified during a study of Ad26.COV2.S vaccination and SARS-CoV-2 variants. Profiled with immunoSEQ multiplex PCR; TCRdb holds only in-frame clones, not every one. This table has a few hundred thousand clones, around nine tenths appearing once. Treatment here: about 20 received Ad26.COV2.S at low or high dose, single or two shots; about 5 received placebo; per-sample allocation not given. Day 63 after the first injection of vaccine or placebo was the sampling time. This clone turned up a few times. The length of the CDR3 is 15 residues. Per the germline V gene, CDR1 is MNHEY and CDR2 is SMNVEV (reference sequence). Trimming pared 2 bases from V and 1 base from J, leaving 9 bases between.

This TCR was sampled from a person between 18 and 65 years old who received the Ad26.COV2.S COVID-19 vaccine or a placebo. The chain recombines TRBV27 with TRBJ1-5; possibly TRBD1 for D (6 bases). The sample consisted of peripheral blood, taken in a trial of Ad26.COV2.S vaccine versus placebo. The CDR3 DNA reads TGTGCCAGCAGTTTAAACGGACAGAGCAATCAGCCCCAGCATTTT. Its protein product is CASSLNGQSNQPQHF.